The 18 T cell receptor beta chains reported below all come from one sample, sequenced in a study of response to subunit inactivated influenza vaccine. TCRdb independently ran MiXCR on the RT-PCR reads; one entry per CDR3 protein. The sample has 180,000 or so distinct CDR3 sequences, roughly 12% seen once; the top ten hold 29%. The same specimen was also included in a second study, on T cells expressing NK-cell markers. Turning to that study: As the method of synthesis, 5'RACE template switching with UMIs yielded TCR beta cDNA.

The sample in question was CD8+ T cells sorted from PBMCs, obtained approximately 12 days after vaccination. These receptors were collected from a man over 45 who received an inactivated influenza vaccine.

This clonotype was found a few times. The V and J genes are TRBV7-7 and TRBJ2-1, with D tentatively TRBD2 (6 bases). The CDR3 runs to 13 residues. CDR1 and CDR2 from the germline V gene are SSHAT and FNYEAQ (reference sequence). V was trimmed by 4 bases and J by 4 bases, leaving 8 bases between them. CDR3 region: CASSWDLYNEQFF. CDR3 sequence (DNA): TGTGCCAGCAGCTGGGACTTGTACAATGAGCAGTTCTTC.

This clonotype has ten or more counts. The chain carries TRBV12-3 or TRBV12-4 and TRBJ2-7; no reliable D call. V was clipped by 3 bases and J by 3 bases, with 6 bases between them. The CDR3 loop spans 12 amino acids. CDR3 DNA sequence: TGTGCCAGCAGTTTTGGGTTCTACGAGCAGTACTTC. It translates to CASSFGFYEQYF.

The J gene is TRBJ2-7, the V gene TRBV7-6; 11 bases align to TRBD2. CDR1 SGHVS and CDR2 FNYEAQ come from the germline V gene. CDR3 length equals 17 residues. J gave up 5 bases and V 4 bases, and 13 bases lay outside the gene matches. The CDR3 protein is CASSSDLAGGQRDEQYF. The CDR3 coding sequence is TGTGCCAGCAGCTCAGATTTAGCGGGAGGGCAAAGAGACGAGCAGTACTTC.

The chain combines TRBV4-1 with TRBJ1-6; 9 nucleotides agree with TRBD1. The CDR3 consists of 15 residues. Trimming cost V 0 bases and J 8 bases; bases outside gene matches: 2. Germline CDR1 MGHRA, CDR2 YSYEKL. CDR3 sequence: CASSQEGQGYSPLHF. For the CDR3, the DNA is TGCGCCAGCAGCCAAGAAGGACAGGGGTATTCACCCCTCCACTTT.

In this sample, this clonotype turned up a few times. The rearrangement uses TRBV20-1 and TRBJ1-5, with a possible D match to TRBD1 (5 bases). CDR1 DFQATT and CDR2 SNEGSKA come from the germline V gene (reference sequence). There are 15 residues in the CDR3. V dropped 2 bases and J dropped 2 bases, with 13 bases sitting between them. CDR3 region: CSARRGYGGNQPQHF. The CDR3 bases are TGCAGTGCTAGAAGGGGCTATGGGGGCAATCAGCCCCAGCATTTT.

Only a few counts were recorded for this clonotype. CDR3 sequence: CASSPTSGRDPSYEQYF. The CDR3 region has the DNA TGTGCCAGCAGTCCGACTAGCGGGAGGGACCCCTCCTACGAGCAGTACTTC. The chain recombines TRBV28 with TRBJ2-7; 14 bases are a match to TRBD2. Per the germline V gene, CDR1 is MDHEN and CDR2 is SYDVKM. The J segment lost 0 bases and the V segment lost 5 bases, leaving 6 bases of the junction unmatched. The CDR3 covers 17 residues.

The CDR3 DNA follows: TGTGCCAGCAGCTTAGACGGGTCTTGGTCCGGCTCGGGGGAGCAGTTCTTC. Translating it yields CASSLDGSWSGSGEQFF. The V gene is TRBV7-6, the J gene TRBJ2-1, with D maybe TRBD2 (5 bases). Trimming removed 1 base at V and 10 bases at J, with 23 bases between. There are 17 residues in the CDR3. Germline V gene data show CDR1 as SGHVS and CDR2 as FNYEAQ. The full variable domain, with the rest looked up from reference TRBV7-6 and TRBJ2-1, is GAGVSQSPRYKVTKRGQDVALRCDPISGHVSLYWYRQALGQGPEFLTYFNYEAQQDKSGLPNDRFSAERPEGSISTLTIQRTEQRDSAMYRCASSLDGSWSGSGEQFFGPGTRLTVL.

This clonotype showed up just a few times. The chain uses TRBV7-3 and TRBJ2-1; D possibly matches TRBD1 or TRBD2 (6 bases each). Germline CDR1 SGHTA, CDR2 FQGTGA. V was cut by 3 bases and J by 1 base, with 13 bases left in between. This CDR3 is built from 16 residues. In DNA, the CDR3 is TGTGCCAGCAGCTTGTACGGAGGGGGATCCTACAATGAGCAGTTCTTC. It specifies CASSLYGGGSYNEQFF.

This clonotype appeared many times. This chain links TRBV7-2 with TRBJ2-1; 14 bases line up with TRBD2. V shed 5 bases and J 5 bases; nucleotides not matched to a gene: 8. Germline V gene sequence: CDR1 SGHTA, CDR2 FQGNSA. CDR3 length: 17 amino acids. The DNA of the CDR3 is TGTGCCAGCAGCCTCGGACTAGCGGGAGGCCGCGACAATGAGCAGTTCTTC. It translates to CASSLGLAGGRDNEQFF.

The rearrangement uses TRBV4-1 and TRBJ1-6; tentative D call: TRBD1 (6 bases). The CDR3 is 16 amino acids. Germline CDR1 and CDR2: MGHRA and YSYEKL. V shed 1 base and J shed 1 base, with 8 bases lying between them. The CDR3 nucleotides read TGCGCCAGCAGCCAAGTAGGGGGTTCCTATAATTCACCCCTCCACTTT. Its translation is CASSQVGGSYNSPLHF.

The chain uses TRBV20-1 and TRBJ2-1; D remains ambiguous. The CDR3 totals 14 residues. Trimming pared 6 bases from V and 4 bases from J, leaving 16 bases between. The germline V gene encodes CDR1 DFQATT and CDR2 SNEGSKA (reference sequence). The CDR3 loop reads CSAHQTLKYNEQFF. The CDR3 DNA sequence: TGCAGTGCACACCAGACCCTGAAGTACAATGAGCAGTTCTTC.

The chain uses TRBV6-1 and TRBJ1-5, with D unresolved. Per germline, CDR1 MNHNS and CDR2 SASEGT. V lost 2 bases and J lost 3, with 8 bases in between. This CDR3 is built from 14 residues. CDR3 region: CASSERRFNQPQHF. In nucleotides, the CDR3 is TGTGCCAGCAGTGAACGCAGGTTCAATCAGCCCCAGCATTTT.

The rearrangement uses TRBV2 and TRBJ1-1; D is uncertain. This CDR3 is built from 12 residues. Per the germline V gene, CDR1 is SNHLY and CDR2 is FYNNEI. The germline V and J ends were trimmed by 5 bases and 7 bases, with 11 bases remaining between them. Written as DNA, the CDR3 is TGTGCCAGCAGTTCGGACGGTATTGAAGCTTTCTTT. Translation gives CASSSDGIEAFF.

The chain couples TRBV6-5 to TRBJ2-3; the D gene is possibly TRBD1 (5 bases). Per germline, CDR1 MNHEY and CDR2 SVGAGI. This CDR3 is built from 15 residues. Between the trimmed V and J ends, which lost 4 bases and 2 bases, there was a span of 13 bases. The CDR3 DNA reads as TGTGCCAGCAGTTCCTTCAGGGCAGCCACAGATACGCAGTATTTT. Its translation is CASSSFRAATDTQYF.

The chain combines TRBV30 with TRBJ2-5; perhaps TRBD1 as D (5 bases). The CDR3 runs 15 residues. Germline V lookup: CDR1 GTSNPN, CDR2 SVGIG (reference sequence). Trimming took off 1 base at V and 3 bases at J, with 15 bases between the two ends. This CDR3 reads CAWSDGHFDEETQYF. For the CDR3, the DNA is TGTGCCTGGAGTGATGGACACTTCGACGAAGAGACCCAGTACTTC.

This clonotype showed up just a few times. The chain links TRBV11-2 to TRBJ2-6; a weak D match, TRBD1 (6 bases). Germline V CDR1 and CDR2: SGHAT, FQNNGV. The CDR3 is 17 residues long. Between the trimmed V and J ends, which lost 2 bases and 12 bases, there was a span of 23 bases. In DNA form, the CDR3 reads TGTGCCAGCAGCTTATTTACCAGGAGAGGGGGACCCGCCGTCCTGACTTTC. Protein: CASSLFTRRGGPAVLTF.

This clonotype was detected many times. The chain links TRBV7-2 to TRBJ2-1, with D hard to call. Germline V gene sequence: CDR1 SGHTA, CDR2 FQGNSA. CDR3 length: 14 amino acids. The V end was cut by 5 bases, the J end by 8 bases, with 16 bases between. The CDR3 sequence: CASSQLDGFDEQFF. CDR3 coding DNA: TGTGCCAGCAGCCAACTGGACGGGTTCGATGAGCAGTTCTTC. Using reference TRBV7-2 and TRBJ2-1 for the parts outside the CDR3, the full variable domain is GAGVSQSPSNKVTEKGKDVELRCDPISGHTALYWYRQSLGQGLEFLIYFQGNSAPDKSGLPSDRFSAERTGGSVSTLTIQRTQQEDSAVYLCASSQLDGFDEQFFGPGTRLTVL.

This clonotype was counted a few times. The rearrangement uses TRBV11-2 and TRBJ1-5, with no clear D. The germline CDR1 and CDR2 sequences are SGHAT and FQNNGV. The CDR3 is 13 residues long. V shed 0 bases and J shed 4 bases, with 4 bases lying between them. CDR3: CASSLDHNQPQHF. The CDR3 DNA is TGTGCCAGCAGCTTAGATCATAATCAGCCCCAGCATTTT.